The clone carrying this T cell receptor beta chain was picked up one time. The target antigen is unknown. The conserved closing phenylalanine or tryptophan is absent in this CDR3, likely reflecting a read error. There are 12 residues in the CDR3. V trimming: 4 bases; J trimming: 8 bases; junction bases outside the gene matches: 7. Germline loops: CDR1 GTSNPN, CDR2 SVGIG (reference sequence). The sample belongs to a study of tumor and adjacent non-tumor tissue in lung cancer. Overall study context: The patients, 10 men and roughly 5 women, were about 30 to 76 with stage I to III disease. Some 4.2 million productive TCRbeta reads were obtained per sample on average. Study-level points and caveats: Higher tumor TCR diversity was associated with shorter survival. TCR diversity was significantly greater in tumor than normal lung tissue.

The library came from three nested PCR rounds adapted from ARM-PCR protocols. One entry per CDR3 protein results from TCRdb running MiXCR on the multiplex PCR reads. The data show tens of thousands of distinct CDR3 sequences, 55% to 65% seen once. RNA was extracted from bulk tissue without any cell sorting. The normal lung tissue was taken more than 3 cm from the tumor edge. Sequencing was performed on distant non-tumor lung tissue. The chain couples TRBV30 to TRBJ1-1; 7 nucleotides match TRBD1. This sequence originates from an older woman with non-small cell lung cancer. CDR3 sequence reads: CAWNKGQPEAFI. In DNA form, the CDR3 reads TGTGCCTGGAATAAGGGACAGCCGGAAGCTTTCATT.